This TCR beta chain appears in the sequencing data of a study of shared clonotypes between healthy human individuals. Points from the study as a whole: Relative to clonotypes present in all four donors, those not shared had lower generation probabilities.

The V end was cut by 5 bases, the J end by 2 bases, with 9 bases between. The CDR3 spans 13 residues. Germline lookup yields CDR1 SGHDN and CDR2 FVKESK. The table came from immunoSEQ multiplex PCR; TCRdb's copy has only in-frame clones and leaves some out. Of some 680,000 clones detected, 55% to 85% appear once; the ten largest clones hold roughly 2%. Of note for this clone: Antigen: not known.

The receptor comes from a woman aged 25 to 45 in good health. The sequenced sample consisted of memory CD4+ T cells sorted from blood. Stated subset: CD45RA-negative fraction. The chain carries TRBV14 and TRBJ1-2, with D possibly TRBD1 on 5 matching bases. In nucleotides, the CDR3 is TGTGCCAGCAGCTTAGAGGGGAACTATGGCTACACCTTC. Translation: CASSLEGNYGYTF.